Below are 26 T cell receptor beta chains sequenced from a single sample in a study of control samples from healthy donors and cancer patients. Repertoires were generated with immunoSEQ multiplex PCR, while TCRdb's copy carries only in-frame clones and drops some. Of roughly 130,000 clones listed, 88% are singletons. Sequenced sample: blood. All receptors come from a man between 45 and 60 years old in good health.

This clone has only a few counts. The chain couples TRBV12-5 to TRBJ2-1; 13 positions agree with TRBD2. The germline V gene has CDR1 LGHNT and CDR2 FRNRAP. V shed 6 bases and J 4 bases; nucleotides not matched to a gene: 6. This CDR3 has 16 residues. The CDR3, as DNA: TGTGCTAGTGGGAGACTAGCGGGGGGACAATACAATGAGCAGTTCTTC. It is translated as CASGRLAGGQYNEQFF.

The rearrangement uses TRBV6-5 and TRBJ2-1, with D uncertain. The ends were cut back, 8 bases at V and 9 bases at J, with 17 bases in the middle. Germline CDR1 and CDR2: MNHEY and SVGAGI. The CDR3 has 13 amino acids. CDR3 amino acids: CASLRLEQSEQFF. For the CDR3, the DNA is TGTGCCAGCCTCCGGCTAGAGCAAAGTGAGCAGTTCTTC.

This chain connects TRBV7-9 to TRBJ2-1; TRBD1 or TRBD2 may be the D gene (5 bases each). V shed 5 bases and J shed 3 bases, with 14 bases lying between them. The CDR3 is 15 amino acids. The germline V gene encodes CDR1 SEHNR and CDR2 FQNEAQ (reference sequence). The CDR3 sequence: CASSPPGRNYNEQFF. CDR3 sequence (DNA): TGTGCCAGCAGCCCTCCGGGACGGAACTACAATGAGCAGTTCTTC. The whole variable domain, remainder taken from reference TRBV7-9 and TRBJ2-1, is DTGVSQNPRHKITKRGQNVTFRCDPISEHNRLYWYRQTLGQGPEFLTYFQNEAQLEKSRLLSDRFSAERPKGSFSTLEIQRTEQGDSAMYLCASSPPGRNYNEQFFGPGTRLTVL.

The chain employs TRBV19 and TRBJ2-1; unclear D gene. CDR1 and CDR2 (germline): LNHDA, SQIVND (reference sequence). The V gene lost 5 bases and the J gene lost 6 bases, with 14 bases spanning the gap. CDR3 length: 14 amino acids. The CDR3 coding sequence is TGTGCCAGTAGTGATACCCTATGGGTCAATGAGCAGTTCTTC. Its protein product is CASSDTLWVNEQFF.

The rearrangement links TRBV10-3 to TRBJ2-3; 8 bases align to TRBD1. This CDR3 has 14 residues. CDR1 and CDR2 (germline): ENHRY, SYGVKD. V shed 6 bases, J shed 2 bases, and the junction held 4 bases outside the gene matches. CDR3 in DNA: TGTGCCATCAGCCCGGACAGGGTCACAGATACGCAGTATTTT. It translates to CAISPDRVTDTQYF.

The CDR3 protein is CASRGTAGNTIYF. The CDR3 DNA sequence: TGTGCCAGCAGGGGGACAGCTGGAAACACCATATATTTT. The gene calls are TRBV6-5 and TRBJ1-3, with 7 bases lining up with TRBD1. The CDR3 loop spans 13 amino acids. Germline CDR1 is MNHEY and CDR2 is SVGAGI. Losses at the gene ends were 6 bases for V and 2 bases for J; bases not matched to a gene: 1.

The chain has TRBV3-1 (or the pseudogene TRBV3-2) and TRBJ1-3; D remains ambiguous. The CDR3 length is 18 residues. Trimming took 4 bases from V and 0 from J, leaving 19 bases between them. Germline V gene sequence: CDR1 LGHDT, CDR2 YNNKEL (reference sequence). CDR3 bases: TGTGCCAGCAGCCGAAAGGGTGGCAGTCCGAGCTCTGGAAACACCATATATTTT. Translated: CASSRKGGSPSSGNTIYF.

The CDR3 loop reads CASSLMGQGYNEQFF. Written as DNA, the CDR3 is TGTGCCAGCAGCTTAATGGGGCAGGGCTACAATGAGCAGTTCTTC. This chain joins TRBV7-8 and TRBJ2-1, with D possibly matching TRBD1 (5 bases). The CDR3 runs 15 residues. Looked up from germline, CDR1 is SGHVS and CDR2 is FQNEAQ. Trimming cost V 2 bases and J 3 bases, with 11 bases left between them.

The rearrangement uses TRBV6-1 and TRBJ1-3; TRBD1 agrees at 11 bases. The CDR3 contains 16 residues. The V and J ends lost 4 bases and 4 bases, in that order; junction bases with no gene match: 6. CDR1 is MNHNS, CDR2 SASEGT, per germline. The CDR3 sequence is CASSVRTGGTGNTIYF. In nucleotides, the CDR3 is TGTGCCAGCAGTGTCAGGACAGGGGGCACGGGAAACACCATATATTTT.

The chain recombines TRBV19 with TRBJ1-5; D is unclear. From germline, CDR1 is LNHDA and CDR2 SQIVND (reference sequence). The CDR3 is 16 residues long. V lost 4 bases and J 1 base, leaving 14 bases between the germline ends. CDR3 region: CASSSAGLSSNQPQHF. CDR3 sequence (DNA): TGTGCCAGTAGTAGCGCCGGGCTGTCGAGCAATCAGCCCCAGCATTTT.

This chain connects TRBV7-8 to TRBJ1-6; D ambiguous. Germline CDR1 and CDR2: SGHVS and FQNEAQ. The CDR3 covers 15 residues. V lost 7 bases and J 8 bases, leaving 18 bases between the germline ends. CDR3: CASTQWGGRDSPLHF. The CDR3 bases are TGTGCCAGCACCCAGTGGGGAGGGAGGGATTCACCCCTCCACTTT.

The genes are TRBV5-1 and TRBJ2-1; D uncertain. Trimming stripped 2 bases from V and 7 bases from J, with 7 bases between. The germline V gene encodes CDR1 SGHRS and CDR2 YFSETQ. The CDR3 is made up of 12 amino acids. CDR3 sequence reads: CASSFDQNEQFF. CDR3 nucleotide sequence: TGCGCCAGCAGCTTCGACCAAAATGAGCAGTTCTTC.

The CDR3 nucleotides read TGTGCCAGCAGCCCTAACCCAGGGGGAGACACCGGGGAGCTGTTTTTT. It specifies CASSPNPGGDTGELFF. V usage is TRBV7-3 and J usage is TRBJ2-2, with 7 bases that match TRBD1. The length of the CDR3 is 16 residues. Germline trimming cut 5 bases from V and 3 bases from J; bases unmatched to any gene: 9. CDR1 and CDR2 from the germline V gene are SGHTA and FQGTGA.

This rearrangement joins TRBV20-1 to TRBJ1-4; tentative D call: TRBD1 (5 bases). Germline V gene data show CDR1 as DFQATT and CDR2 as SNEGSKA (reference sequence). The CDR3 sequence is 15 residues long. Trimming left V 3 bases short and J 7 bases short, with 18 bases between. CDR3 sequence reads: CSASTAAGLSEKLFF. CDR3 bases: TGCAGTGCTAGTACGGCGGCAGGGTTGTCTGAAAAACTGTTTTTT.

The chain combines TRBV5-1 with TRBJ1-6, with TRBD1 matching over 8 bases. J was trimmed by 5 bases and V by 0 bases; bases with no gene match: 4. Germline V gene sequence: CDR1 SGHRS, CDR2 YFSETQ. The CDR3 contains 16 residues. CDR3: CASSLGRGLNNSPLHF. The CDR3 DNA reads TGCGCCAGCAGCTTGGGCAGGGGGCTTAATAATTCACCCCTCCACTTT.

V usage is TRBV7-9 and J usage is TRBJ1-1; TRBD1 is a possible D gene (6 bases). Trimming cost V 2 bases and J 0 bases, with 13 bases left between them. This CDR3 is built from 16 residues. Germline CDR1 SEHNR, CDR2 FQNEAQ (reference sequence). The CDR3 loop is CASSLSSGAMNTEAFF. The CDR3, as DNA: TGTGCCAGCAGCTTATCGTCAGGGGCCATGAACACTGAAGCTTTCTTT.

The chain combines TRBV3-1 (or the pseudogene TRBV3-2) with TRBJ2-3; 10 positions match TRBD2. Germline V lookup: CDR1 LGHDT, CDR2 YNNKEL (reference sequence). Trimming removed 1 base from V and 0 bases from J; junction bases left unmatched: 7. CDR3 length: 18 residues. DNA for the CDR3: TGTGCCAGCAGCCAAGGGGTGAGGACTAGCGGTAGCACAGATACGCAGTATTTT. Protein: CASSQGVRTSGSTDTQYF.

The chain's CDR3 is CASSLVGGFDTEAFF. In nucleotides, the CDR3 is TGTGCCAGCAGCTTAGTCGGGGGTTTCGACACTGAAGCTTTCTTT. The V gene is TRBV11-2, the J gene TRBJ1-1, with a possible D match to TRBD1 (5 bases). V lost 1 base and J lost 3, with 12 bases in between. CDR3 size: 15 residues. Germline-derived CDR1 and CDR2 are SGHAT and FQNNGV.

In nucleotides, the CDR3 is TGTGCCAGTAGTGCTGACAGGTACGAGCAGTACTTC. Amino acids: CASSADRYEQYF. V is TRBV19 and J is TRBJ2-7, with TRBD1 as a possible D gene (6 bases). V shed 5 bases and J shed 4 bases, with 9 bases lying between them. The CDR3 totals 12 residues. Germline V gives CDR1 LNHDA, CDR2 SQIVND (reference sequence).

The rearrangement links TRBV30 to TRBJ2-1; D gene uncertain. Per germline, CDR1 GTSNPN and CDR2 SVGIG (reference sequence). Trimming took off 0 bases at V and 12 bases at J, with 30 bases between the two ends. There are 18 residues in the CDR3. CDR3 in amino acids: CAWSVPRNALRNELLQFF. The CDR3 DNA reads TGTGCCTGGAGTGTGCCCAGGAACGCCCTGAGGAATGAACTTTTGCAGTTCTTC.

Turning to this clone: Other DNA sequences within the sample encode an identical CDR3. CDR3: CASSLFGTGGTGELFF. Written as DNA, the CDR3 is TGTGCCAGCAGCTTGTTCGGGACAGGGGGTACCGGGGAGCTGTTTTTT. The chain couples TRBV7-3 to TRBJ2-2; TRBD1 agrees at 11 bases. The germline CDR1 and CDR2 sequences are SGHTA and FQGTGA. The CDR3 is 16 residues long. V dropped 3 bases and J dropped 5; count of bases not matched to a gene: 5.

The chain uses TRBV18 and TRBJ2-7; TRBD1 agrees at 11 bases. The CDR3 covers 15 residues. Germline CDR1 reads KGHSH; CDR2 reads LQKENI. V trimming: 3 bases; J trimming: 3 bases; junction bases outside the gene matches: 4. CDR3 region: CASSPGTGGGYEQYF. CDR3 nucleotide sequence: TGTGCCAGCTCACCCGGGACAGGGGGAGGCTACGAGCAGTACTTC.

The chain joins TRBV7-9 to TRBJ2-2, with 7 bases identical to TRBD1. The CDR3 is 18 amino acids. CDR1 is SEHNR and CDR2 is FQNEAQ in the germline V gene (reference sequence). V lost 1 base and J lost 0; bases outside the gene matches: 8. For the CDR3, the DNA is TGTGCCAGCAGCTTAGAGAAAGGGGGCGCATCGAACACCGGGGAGCTGTTTTTT. Translated, it gives CASSLEKGGASNTGELFF.

This rearrangement joins TRBV18 to TRBJ1-3; D uncertain. Germline CDR1 is KGHSH and CDR2 is LQKENI. V lost 0 bases and J lost 3, with 12 bases in between. The CDR3 consists of 16 residues. The DNA for the CDR3 is TGTGCCAGCTCACCACCGGGCCTCAGTGATGGAAACACCATATATTTT. Translating gives CASSPPGLSDGNTIYF.

CDR3 sequence reads: CASSPFTGGGTVTQYF. CDR3 DNA: TGTGCCAGCAGCCCCTTCACCGGGGGGGGCACTGTTACGCAGTATTTT. J is TRBJ2-3 and V is TRBV3-1 (or the pseudogene TRBV3-2), with 8 bases fitting TRBD2. CDR1 and CDR2 (germline): LGHDT, YNNKEL (reference sequence). This CDR3 is built from 16 residues. The junction had 14 bases not matched to a gene; V was cut back by 4 bases and J by 8 bases.

This clone was counted a few times. Written as DNA, the CDR3 is TGTGCCAGTAGTATGCGGAGTTCATCCGTTAACTATGGCTACACCTTC. It yields the protein CASSMRSSSVNYGYTF. This chain uses TRBV19 with TRBJ1-2, with unresolved D. Germline CDR1 reads LNHDA; CDR2 reads SQIVND (reference sequence). V shed 3 bases and J shed 1 base, with 15 bases lying between them. This CDR3 is 16 amino acids long.